This paragraph reports one T cell receptor beta chain. Its antigen is undetermined. Doses given second, at about 4 or about 12 weeks, were pooled. The CDR3 is 16 residues long. Trimming took 5 bases from V and 2 from J; bases not matched to a gene: 8. The germline V gene has CDR1 SGHTA and CDR2 FQGNSA. This entry comes from a study of T cell responses to AZD1222 COVID-19 vaccine. Study-level points and caveats: Vaccine-associated CD4 TCRs ranged over spike, dominating at 160-218 and 743-854. Mostly white British, mostly female donors; authors suggested clonal diversity may be underestimated. Unmutated variant regions are reportedly targeted by nearly half of spike-specific TCRs.

The protocol was immunoSEQ multiplex PCR, while the TCRdb copy is restricted to in-frame clones and leaves out a portion. The sample includes roughly 150,000 clones, 90% of them seen just once. The sequences come from peripheral blood, collected 28 days after the second AZD1222 dose. The TCR was taken from an adult who received the AZD1222 COVID-19 vaccine. The chain combines TRBV7-2 with TRBJ1-5; TRBD1 matches at 8 bases. The CDR3 sequence is CASSAQGAGGNQPQHF. The DNA of the CDR3 is TGTGCCAGCAGCGCCCAGGGGGCTGGTGGCAATCAGCCCCAGCATTTT.